This T cell receptor (beta chain) was recorded in a study of cytomegalovirus exposure and HLA in healthy donors. The germline CDR1 and CDR2 sequences are SGHNT and YYREEE (reference sequence). This CDR3 has 16 amino acids. J lost 4 bases, V lost 4 bases, and 5 bases had no gene match. As to this clone: What it binds is not known.

Primers for the PCR totalled 60 Vbeta and 13 Jbeta. This table comes from immunoSEQ multiplex PCR, and its TCRdb copy is limited to in-frame clones, with some not included. The table shows about 110,000 clones, with over 70% occurring only once. Regarding the study as a whole: Many donors shared some public TCRs, even though most TCR sequences were rare. Prior analysis indicated that the majority of TCR beta V segments exhibited productivity approximately 87% or approximately 30% of the time. It was shown in a later analysis that HLA-associated TCR beta chains were more clonally expanded than other, equally common chains. At a 0.05 false discovery rate, a later analysis found around 15,000 TCR beta sequences to be associated with HLA alleles.

The sample consisted of PBMCs. The V and J genes are TRBV5-4 and TRBJ2-3; 14 bases map to TRBD2. The TCR originated in a woman aged 40 to 50 in good health and CMV-seropositive. This chain's CDR3 is CASSGTSGGRSDTQYF. The CDR3 DNA is TGTGCCAGCAGCGGGACTAGCGGGGGACGTTCAGATACGCAGTATTTT.